These 9 T cell receptor beta chains originate from one sample sequenced in a study of cytomegalovirus exposure and HLA in healthy donors. The PCR had 60 Vbeta and 13 Jbeta primers. Using immunoSEQ multiplex PCR, the repertoire was profiled, and TCRdb retains in-frame clones only, with some absent. This sample yields around 96,000 clones, of which 60% to 80% are seen a single time; under 4% belongs to the top ten. Sequenced sample: PBMCs. Receptor source: a man between 60 and 75 years old in good health and CMV-seronegative.

This chain uses TRBV29-1 with TRBJ2-7; 7 bases fit TRBD1. The CDR3 runs 14 residues. Losses at the gene ends were 3 bases for V and 7 bases for J; bases not matched to a gene: 12. Germline CDR1 is SQVTM and CDR2 is ANQGSEA. CDR3: CSVDKVTGTGEQYF. Written as DNA, the CDR3 is TGCAGCGTTGACAAGGTGACAGGGACGGGGGAGCAGTACTTC.

This chain joins TRBV25-1 and TRBJ2-1; 9 bases agree with TRBD2. This CDR3 has 15 amino acids. CDR1 and CDR2 (germline): MGHDK, SYGVNS. V was clipped by 8 bases and J by 0 bases; unmatched bases: 5. Written as DNA, the CDR3 is TGTGCCAGCGGACTAGCGACGAGCTCCTACAATGAGCAGTTCTTC. Its translation is CASGLATSSYNEQFF.

For this clone: The same CDR3 is also encoded by other DNA sequences in this sample. The V and J genes are TRBV30 and TRBJ1-6, with D possibly TRBD1 on 6 matching bases. The V end lost 0 bases, the J end lost 6 bases, and 12 bases lay between the germline ends. The CDR3 covers 15 residues. Germline lookup yields CDR1 GTSNPN and CDR2 SVGIG (reference sequence). The DNA for the CDR3 is TGTGCCTGGAGTGTAAGGCAGGGGTCTAATTCACCCCTCCACTTT. Protein product: CAWSVRQGSNSPLHF.

The CDR3 here is CASSSGVTEAFF. CDR3 DNA: TGTGCCAGCAGTTCAGGTGTGACTGAAGCTTTCTTT. This chain joins TRBV28 and TRBJ1-1; D is undetermined. Between the trimmed V and J ends, which lost 4 bases and 5 bases, there was a span of 8 bases. This CDR3 has 12 residues. The germline V gene has CDR1 MDHEN and CDR2 SYDVKM. The whole variable domain, remainder taken from reference TRBV28 and TRBJ1-1, is DVKVTQSSRYLVKRTGEKVFLECVQDMDHENMFWYRQDPGLGLRLIYFSYDVKMKEKGDIPEGYSVSREKKERFSLILESASTNQTSMYLCASSSGVTEAFFGQGTRLTVV.

This clone has more than one count but fewer than ten. The chain couples TRBV18 to TRBJ1-1; 7 bases match TRBD1. Losses at the gene ends were 0 bases for V and 11 bases for J; bases not matched to a gene: 6. Germline V CDR1 and CDR2: KGHSH, LQKENI. This CDR3 is built from 13 residues. The CDR3 sequence: CASSPPPGTVAFF. The CDR3, as DNA: TGTGCCAGCTCACCACCGCCAGGGACAGTGGCTTTCTTT.

The chain is built from TRBV5-8 and TRBJ1-5; a weak D match, TRBD1 (5 bases). This CDR3 is built from 16 residues. V shed 6 bases and J shed 3 bases, with 19 bases lying between them. The germline CDR1 and CDR2 sequences are SGHTS and YDEGEE. The CDR3 coding sequence is TGTGCCAGCACCCTGGGACTCGCCAGATTCAATCAGCCCCAGCATTTT. Translating it yields CASTLGLARFNQPQHF.

The CDR3 protein is CASSLDGANTGELFF. The CDR3, as DNA: TGCGCCAGCAGCTTGGATGGGGCCAACACCGGGGAGCTGTTTTTT. The chain recombines TRBV5-1 with TRBJ2-2; TRBD1 might be the D (5 bases). Germline V gene lookup returns CDR1 SGHRS and CDR2 YFSETQ. The CDR3 has 15 amino acids. V lost 0 bases to trimming and J lost 2 bases, with 8 bases between them.

J is TRBJ2-5 and V is TRBV29-1; the match to TRBD2 covers 7 bases. CDR3 length: 12 amino acids. V trimming: 6 bases; J trimming: 3 bases; junction bases outside the gene matches: 4. CDR1 is SQVTM and CDR2 is ANQGSEA in the germline V gene. In DNA form, the CDR3 reads TGCAGCGTGCTGGGGGGGGAAGAGACCCAGTACTTC. Translated: CSVLGGEETQYF. The whole variable domain, filled in from reference TRBV29-1 and TRBJ2-5, reads SAVISQKPSRDICQRGTSLTIQCQVDSQVTMMFWYRQQPGQSLTLIATANQGSEATYESGFVIDKFPISRPNLTFSTLTVSNMSPEDSSIYLCSVLGGEETQYFGPGTRLLVL.

This clone has a handful of counts. The V and J genes are TRBV7-3 and TRBJ2-1, with D maybe TRBD2 (6 bases). Between the trimmed V and J ends, which lost 5 bases and 4 bases, there was a span of 18 bases. The length of the CDR3 is 16 residues. From germline, CDR1 is SGHTA and CDR2 FQGTGA. DNA for the CDR3: TGTGCCAGCAGCCCGGAGGCGGGATGGGAATACAATGAGCAGTTCTTC. The encoded protein is CASSPEAGWEYNEQFF. Looking up the rest from reference TRBV7-3 and TRBJ2-1 gives the full variable domain: GAGVSQTPSNKVTEKGKYVELRCDPISGHTALYWYRQSLGQGPEFLIYFQGTGAADDSGLPNDRFFAVRPEGSVSTLKIQRTERGDSAVYLCASSPEAGWEYNEQFFGPGTRLTVL.